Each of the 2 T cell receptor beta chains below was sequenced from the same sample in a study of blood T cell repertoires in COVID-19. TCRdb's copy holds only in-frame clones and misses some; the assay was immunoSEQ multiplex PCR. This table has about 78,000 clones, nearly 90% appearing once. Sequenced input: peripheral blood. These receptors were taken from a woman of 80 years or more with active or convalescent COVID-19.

In nucleotides, the CDR3 is TGCGCCAGCAGAGAACTCCCGACTAGCGGGAACTACAATGAGCAGTTCTTC. Translated: CASRELPTSGNYNEQFF. The rearrangement uses TRBV10-2 and TRBJ2-1, with TRBD2 matching 11 bases. V lost 6 bases, J lost 3 bases, and 10 bases stayed unmatched. Germline CDR1 and CDR2: WSHSY and SAAADI. The CDR3 is 17 amino acids.

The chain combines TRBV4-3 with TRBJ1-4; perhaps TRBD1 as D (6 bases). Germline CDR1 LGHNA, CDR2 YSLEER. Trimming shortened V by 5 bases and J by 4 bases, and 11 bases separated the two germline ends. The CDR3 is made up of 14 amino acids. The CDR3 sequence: CASSSDRNNEKLFF. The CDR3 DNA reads TGCGCCAGCAGCTCGGACAGAAATAATGAAAAACTGTTTTTT.